This entry concerns a single T cell receptor beta chain. Its specificity is not known. The data derive from a study of cytomegalovirus exposure and HLA in healthy donors. As for the study in general: Some 91 million unique TCRs from HLA-typed donors were held in an early release of data. Study results and limitations: In a later analysis, TCR association rates varied by HLA locus: DRB1 most, HLA-C fewest.

A multiplex PCR was run with 60 Vbeta primers and 13 Jbeta primers. Data came from immunoSEQ multiplex PCR; TCRdb stores just in-frame clones and leaves some out. The clone table shows 60,000 to 70,000 clones, with the ten largest holding around a sixth. The sequencing input was PBMCs. This TCR derives from a boy aged 10-17 years in good health and CMV-seronegative.

Written as DNA, the CDR3 is TGTGCCAGTAATCTCGGGGGGCCCGAAGCTTTCTTT. It yields the protein CASNLGGPEAFF. The chain carries TRBV19 and TRBJ1-1; possibly TRBD1 for D (6 bases). Germline V CDR1 and CDR2: LNHDA, SQIVND (reference sequence). The CDR3 extends over 12 amino acids. The germline V and J ends were trimmed by 7 bases and 8 bases, with 14 bases remaining between them. Drawing the rest from reference TRBV19 and TRBJ1-1, the complete variable domain is DGGITQSPKYLFRKEGQNVTLSCEQNLNHDAMYWYRQDPGQGLRLIYYSQIVNDFQKGDIAEGYSVSREKKESFPLTVTSAQKNPTAFYLCASNLGGPEAFFGQGTRLTVV.